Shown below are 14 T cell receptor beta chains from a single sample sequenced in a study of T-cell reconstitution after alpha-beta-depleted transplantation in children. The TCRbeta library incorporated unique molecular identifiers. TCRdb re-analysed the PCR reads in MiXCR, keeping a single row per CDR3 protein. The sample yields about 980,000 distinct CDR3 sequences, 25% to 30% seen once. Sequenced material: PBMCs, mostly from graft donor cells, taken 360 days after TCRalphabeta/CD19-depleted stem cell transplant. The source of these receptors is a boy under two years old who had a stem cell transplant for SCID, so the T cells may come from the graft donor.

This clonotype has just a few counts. As DNA, the CDR3 is TGCGCCAGCAGCTTGGATTGGGGTTTCGGCGGGGAGCTGTTTTTT. Protein: CASSLDWGFGGELFF. The chain combines TRBV5-1 with TRBJ2-2; D gene ambiguous. This CDR3 spans 15 amino acids. CDR1 is SGHRS, CDR2 YFSETQ, per germline. The germline V and J ends were trimmed by 0 bases and 7 bases, with 13 bases remaining between them.

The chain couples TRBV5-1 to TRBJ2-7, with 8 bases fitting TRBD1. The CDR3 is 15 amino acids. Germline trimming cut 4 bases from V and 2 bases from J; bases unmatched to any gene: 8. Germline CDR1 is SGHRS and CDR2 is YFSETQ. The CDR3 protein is CASSRRTGFAYEQYF. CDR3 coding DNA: TGCGCCAGCAGCAGGAGGACAGGGTTTGCCTACGAGCAGTACTTC.

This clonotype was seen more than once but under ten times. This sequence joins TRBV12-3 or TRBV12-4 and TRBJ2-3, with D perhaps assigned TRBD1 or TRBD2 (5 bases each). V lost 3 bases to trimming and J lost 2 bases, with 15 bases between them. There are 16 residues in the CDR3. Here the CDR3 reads CASSLGVRDFTDTQYF. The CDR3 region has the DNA TGTGCCAGCAGTTTGGGGGTTCGGGATTTCACAGATACGCAGTATTTT.

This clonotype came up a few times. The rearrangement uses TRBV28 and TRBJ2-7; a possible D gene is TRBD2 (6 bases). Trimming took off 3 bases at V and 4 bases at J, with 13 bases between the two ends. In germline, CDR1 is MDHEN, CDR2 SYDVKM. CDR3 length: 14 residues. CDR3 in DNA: TGTGCCAGCAGTTTCCCCGGGACTGAATACGAGCAGTACTTC. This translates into CASSFPGTEYEQYF.

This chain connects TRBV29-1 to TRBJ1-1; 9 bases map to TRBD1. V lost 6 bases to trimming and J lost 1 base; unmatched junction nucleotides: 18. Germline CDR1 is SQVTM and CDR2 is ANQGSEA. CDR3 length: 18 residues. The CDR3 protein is CSVPGQGLLGTANTEAFF. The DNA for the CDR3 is TGCAGCGTGCCGGGACAGGGACTTCTGGGGACTGCGAACACTGAAGCTTTCTTT.

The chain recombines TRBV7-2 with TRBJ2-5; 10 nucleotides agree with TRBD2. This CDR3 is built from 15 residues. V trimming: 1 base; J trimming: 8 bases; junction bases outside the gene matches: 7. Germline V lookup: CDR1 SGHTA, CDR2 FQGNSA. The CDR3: CASSLGRLAGVTQYF. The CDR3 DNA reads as TGTGCCAGCAGCTTAGGAAGGCTAGCGGGGGTTACCCAGTACTTC.

CDR3 protein: CASSVDTSTDTQYF. Here the CDR3 DNA reads TGTGCCAGCAGTGTTGACACTAGCACAGATACGCAGTATTTT. The chain joins TRBV2 to TRBJ2-3; D is unresolved. The length of the CDR3 is 14 residues. The germline V gene encodes CDR1 SNHLY and CDR2 FYNNEI. Trimming took off 4 bases at V and 0 bases at J, with 8 bases between the two ends.

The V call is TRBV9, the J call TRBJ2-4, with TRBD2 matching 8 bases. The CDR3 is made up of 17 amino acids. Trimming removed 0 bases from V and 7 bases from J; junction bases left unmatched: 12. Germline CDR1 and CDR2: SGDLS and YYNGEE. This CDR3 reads CASSVGPSGGTINIQYF. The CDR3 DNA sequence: TGTGCCAGCAGCGTAGGTCCTTCGGGAGGGACTATCAACATTCAGTACTTC.

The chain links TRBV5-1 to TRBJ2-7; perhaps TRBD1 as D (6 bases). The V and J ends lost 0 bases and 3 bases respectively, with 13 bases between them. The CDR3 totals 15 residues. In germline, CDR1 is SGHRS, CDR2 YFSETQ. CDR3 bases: TGCGCCAGCAGCTTGGACCCAGGGGATGGCTACGAGCAGTACTTC. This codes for CASSLDPGDGYEQYF.

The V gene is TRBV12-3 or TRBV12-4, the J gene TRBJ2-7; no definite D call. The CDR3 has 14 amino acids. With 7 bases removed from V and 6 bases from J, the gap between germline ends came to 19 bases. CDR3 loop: CASTFLKGPGEQYF. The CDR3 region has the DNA TGTGCCAGCACCTTTTTGAAAGGTCCGGGCGAGCAGTACTTC.

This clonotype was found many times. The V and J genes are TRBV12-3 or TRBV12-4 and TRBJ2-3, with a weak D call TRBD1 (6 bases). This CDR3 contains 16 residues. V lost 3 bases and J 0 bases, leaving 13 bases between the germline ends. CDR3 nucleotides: TGTGCCAGCAGTTTGGGGCCCAGGGGTAGCACAGATACGCAGTATTTT. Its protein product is CASSLGPRGSTDTQYF.

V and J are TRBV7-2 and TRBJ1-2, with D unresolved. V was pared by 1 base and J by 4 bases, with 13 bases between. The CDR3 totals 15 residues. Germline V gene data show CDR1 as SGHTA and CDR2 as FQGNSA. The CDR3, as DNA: TGTGCCAGCAGCTTAGAAGATTGGGCCGGCTATGGCTACACCTTC. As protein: CASSLEDWAGYGYTF.

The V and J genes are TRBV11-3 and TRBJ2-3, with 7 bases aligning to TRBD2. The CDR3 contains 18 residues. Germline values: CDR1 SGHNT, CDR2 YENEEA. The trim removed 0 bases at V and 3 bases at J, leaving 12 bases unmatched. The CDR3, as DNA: TGTGCCAGCAGCTTAGACCCGGACTGGCGGGGGAAGACAGATACGCAGTATTTT. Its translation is CASSLDPDWRGKTDTQYF.

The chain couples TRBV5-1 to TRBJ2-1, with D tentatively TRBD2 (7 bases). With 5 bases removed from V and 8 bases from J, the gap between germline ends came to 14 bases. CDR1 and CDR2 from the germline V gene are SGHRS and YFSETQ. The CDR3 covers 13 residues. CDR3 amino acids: CASRVWGGDEQFF. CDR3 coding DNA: TGCGCCAGCAGAGTGTGGGGGGGCGATGAGCAGTTCTTC.